The clone carrying this TCR beta chain has only one observation. Its antigen is unidentified. The time point was: blood 4 weeks post-SBRT, at nephrectomy. The treatment was: 15 Gy SBRT to primary tumor, nephrectomy 4 weeks later. Nephrectomy followed 15 Gy stereotactic body radiation by 4 weeks. The patient's renal cell carcinoma had clear cell pathology. This specimen belongs to a study of radiation and T cells in renal cell carcinoma. Findings and limits, study-wide: In blood, top tumor clones expanded by 2 weeks, shrinking by 4. No pretreatment tumor biopsies were available for baseline clonotypes.

The CDR3 loop spans 14 amino acids. Germline V CDR1 and CDR2: SGHRS, YFSETQ. With 0 bases removed from V and 3 bases from J, the gap between germline ends came to 9 bases. The protocol was immunoSEQ multiplex PCR, while the TCRdb copy is restricted to in-frame clones and leaves out a portion. Of about 78,000 clones listed, around 89% are singletons. The rearrangement links TRBV5-1 to TRBJ1-2; tentatively, D is TRBD1 (5 bases). The specimen was blood, collected from a patient whose treatment included radiotherapy and nephrectomy. The receptor's source is a woman between 65 and 79 years old with renal cell carcinoma. The CDR3: CASSLERGDYGYTF. The CDR3 DNA sequence: TGCGCCAGCAGCTTGGAACGGGGGGACTATGGCTACACCTTC.